Listed below are T cell receptor beta chains from one sample, sequenced in a study of control samples from healthy donors and cancer patients. Here immunoSEQ multiplex PCR was the method, and the copy in TCRdb shows in-frame clones only, minus some. The repertoire includes roughly 30,000 clones, 79% of them detected once, and around 20% sits in the top ten. The sample was PBMCs. The source is a man aged 55 to 70 with head and neck cancer. Both conserved end residues are part of each CDR3. The D gene is left open where the match is weak. Clone size, where shown, is once, few, many, or a class for clones that have expanded.

few	TRBJ1-1	NA	TRBV19	14	CASSIERGRSRAFF	TGTGCCAGTAGTATAGAAAGGGGACGGTCTCGGGCTTTCTTT
NA	TRBJ2-2	NA	TRBV11-2	14	CASSRRGNTGELFF	TGTGCCAGCAGCCGAAGGGGGAACACCGGGGAGCTGTTTTTT
NA	TRBJ2-2	NA	TRBV19	15	CASSRGRESTGELFF	TGTGCCAGTAGTAGGGGGCGGGAGAGCACCGGGGAGCTGTTTTTT
NA	TRBJ2-7	TRBD1	TRBV7-9	14	CASSLGDRDYEQYF	TGTGCCAGCAGCTTAGGGGACAGGGACTACGAGCAGTACTTC
NA	TRBJ1-4	NA	TRBV7-9	16	CASSPQWGVLGEKLFF	TGTGCCAGCAGCCCCCAATGGGGGGTTCTAGGTGAAAAACTGTTTTTT
NA	TRBJ2-2	NA	TRBV18	13	CASSPTHGGELFF	TGTGCCAGCTCACCAACTCACGGCGGGGAGCTGTTTTTT
NA	TRBJ1-4	NA	TRBV11-2	15	CASSNPSITNEKLFF	TGTGCCAGCAGCAACCCCTCGATAACCAACGAAAAACTGTTTTTT
NA	TRBJ2-7	TRBD1	TRBV28	15	CASSPPGTGIGEQYF	TGTGCCAGCAGTCCCCCTGGGACAGGGATAGGAGAGCAGTACTTC
NA	TRBJ2-7	NA	TRBV7-9	12	CASSLGSYEQYF	TGTGCCAGCAGCTTAGGTTCCTACGAGCAGTACTTC
NA	TRBJ2-7	TRBD1	TRBV7-2	14	CASSTGTVSYEQYF	TGTGCCAGCAGCACCGGGACAGTCTCCTACGAGCAGTACTTC
NA	TRBJ2-1	TRBD2	TRBV10-2	17	CASSELASGSSYNEQFF	TGCGCCAGCAGTGAGTTGGCTAGCGGGAGCTCCTACAATGAGCAGTTCTTC
NA	TRBJ1-2	NA	TRBV19	12	CASSSRTAGGTF	TGTGCCAGTAGTTCTCGGACGGCTGGCGGCACCTTC
NA	TRBJ2-7	NA	TRBV7-2	15	CASSPTQGSSYEQYF	TGTGCCAGCAGCCCGACCCAGGGGTCCTCCTACGAGCAGTACTTC
NA	TRBJ2-7	TRBD1	TRBV27	15	CASSLLGQGFYEQYF	TGTGCCAGCAGTTTACTGGGACAGGGTTTTTACGAGCAGTACTTC
NA	TRBJ2-1	NA	TRBV5-4	16	CASSNLQGGRYNEQFF	TGTGCCAGCAGCAACTTACAGGGGGGGAGGTACAATGAGCAGTTCTTC
NA	TRBJ1-2	NA	TRBV28	12	CASSWGREGYTF	TGTGCCAGCAGCTGGGGGAGGGAGGGCTACACCTTC
NA	TRBJ1-2	NA	TRBV11-3	18	CASSLDGDVAKFGYGYTF	TGTGCCAGCAGCTTAGATGGGGACGTAGCTAAGTTTGGGTATGGCTACACCTTC
NA	TRBJ2-3	TRBD2	TRBV7-2	16	CASSLVGRAGTDTQYF	TGTGCCAGCAGCTTAGTCGGGAGGGCCGGGACAGATACGCAGTATTTT
NA	TRBJ1-6	NA	TRBV7-2	11	CASSLGSPLHF	TGTGCCAGCAGCTTAGGTTCACCCCTCCACTTT
NA	TRBJ2-3	NA	TRBV27	13	CASHGQGGDTQYF	TGTGCCAGCCATGGGCAGGGTGGAGATACGCAGTATTTT
NA	TRBJ2-7	NA	TRBV28	15	CASSLPAGGGYEQYF	TGTGCCAGCAGTTTGCCCGCAGGGGGGGGTTACGAGCAGTACTTC
NA	TRBJ1-2	NA	TRBV28	11	CASSLDYGYTF	TGTGCCAGCAGTTTAGACTATGGCTACACCTTC